This T cell receptor (beta chain) is from a study of cytomegalovirus exposure and HLA in healthy donors. The V segment lost 2 bases and the J segment 5 bases; nucleotides outside the gene matches: 10. This CDR3 is built from 16 residues. The germline CDR1 and CDR2 sequences are SNHLY and FYNNEI. Here immunoSEQ multiplex PCR was the method, and the copy in TCRdb shows in-frame clones only, minus some. Here the sample spans 260,000 or so clones, roughly 88% being singletons. The genes are TRBV2 and TRBJ2-5, with 8 bases fitting TRBD2. The sample consisted of PBMCs. This clonotype was obtained from a young woman in good health and CMV-seronegative. CDR3 in amino acids: CASSEFSGTVVETQYF. The CDR3 nucleotides are TGTGCCAGCAGTGAATTTAGCGGGACCGTCGTGGAGACCCAGTACTTC.